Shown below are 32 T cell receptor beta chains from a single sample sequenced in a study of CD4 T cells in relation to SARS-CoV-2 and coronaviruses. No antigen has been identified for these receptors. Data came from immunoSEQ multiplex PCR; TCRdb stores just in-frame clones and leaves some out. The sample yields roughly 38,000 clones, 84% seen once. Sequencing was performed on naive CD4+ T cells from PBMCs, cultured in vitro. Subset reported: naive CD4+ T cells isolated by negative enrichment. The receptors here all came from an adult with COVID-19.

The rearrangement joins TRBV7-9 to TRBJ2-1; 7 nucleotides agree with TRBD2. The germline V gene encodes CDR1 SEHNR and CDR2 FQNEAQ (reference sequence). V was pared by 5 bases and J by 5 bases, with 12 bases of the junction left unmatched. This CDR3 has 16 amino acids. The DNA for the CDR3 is TGTGCCAGCAGCCTACGAGGAGATCGGGAGGACAATGAGCAGTTCTTC. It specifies CASSLRGDREDNEQFF.

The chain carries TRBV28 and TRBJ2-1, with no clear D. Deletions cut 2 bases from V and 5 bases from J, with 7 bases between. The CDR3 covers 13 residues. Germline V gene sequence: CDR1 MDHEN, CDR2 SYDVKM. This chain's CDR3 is CASSLGVNNEQFF. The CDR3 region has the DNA TGTGCCAGCAGTTTAGGAGTTAACAATGAGCAGTTCTTC.

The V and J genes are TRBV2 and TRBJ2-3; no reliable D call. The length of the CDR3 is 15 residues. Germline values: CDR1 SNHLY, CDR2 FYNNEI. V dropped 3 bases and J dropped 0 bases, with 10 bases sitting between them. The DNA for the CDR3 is TGTGCCAGCAGTGACATCGGAACTAGCACAGATACGCAGTATTTT. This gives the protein CASSDIGTSTDTQYF.

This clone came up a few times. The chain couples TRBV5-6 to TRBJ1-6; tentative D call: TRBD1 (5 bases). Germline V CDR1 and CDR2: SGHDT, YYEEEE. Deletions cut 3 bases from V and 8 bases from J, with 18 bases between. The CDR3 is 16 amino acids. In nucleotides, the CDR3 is TGTGCCAGCAGCTCTCCGAGTCAAGGGGCGGATTCACCCCTCCACTTT. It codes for CASSSPSQGADSPLHF. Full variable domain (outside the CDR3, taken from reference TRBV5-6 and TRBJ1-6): DAGVTQSPTHLIKTRGQQVTLRCSPKSGHDTVSWYQQALGQGPQFIFQYYEEEERQRGNFPDRFSGHQFPNYSSELNVNALLLGDSALYLCASSSPSQGADSPLHFGNGTRLTVT.

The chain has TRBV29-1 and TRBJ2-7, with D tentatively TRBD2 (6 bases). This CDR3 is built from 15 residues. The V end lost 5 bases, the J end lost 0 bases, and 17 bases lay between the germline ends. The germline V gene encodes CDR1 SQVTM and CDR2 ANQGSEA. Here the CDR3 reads CSVRRDSAPSYEQYF. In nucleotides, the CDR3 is TGCAGCGTTCGGAGGGACTCCGCTCCCTCCTACGAGCAGTACTTC.

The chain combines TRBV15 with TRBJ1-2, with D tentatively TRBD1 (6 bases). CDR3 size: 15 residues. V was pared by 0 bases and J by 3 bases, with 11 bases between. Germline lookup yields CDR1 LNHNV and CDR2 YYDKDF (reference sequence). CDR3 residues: CATSRDMDRYYGYTF. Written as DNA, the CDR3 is TGTGCCACCAGCAGAGATATGGACAGATACTATGGCTACACCTTC.

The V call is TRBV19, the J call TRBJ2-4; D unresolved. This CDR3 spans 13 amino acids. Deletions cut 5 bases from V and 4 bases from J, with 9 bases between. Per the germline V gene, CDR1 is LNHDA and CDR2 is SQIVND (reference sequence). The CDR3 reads CASSGQPKNIQYF. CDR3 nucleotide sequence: TGTGCCAGTAGTGGGCAGCCTAAAAACATTCAGTACTTC.

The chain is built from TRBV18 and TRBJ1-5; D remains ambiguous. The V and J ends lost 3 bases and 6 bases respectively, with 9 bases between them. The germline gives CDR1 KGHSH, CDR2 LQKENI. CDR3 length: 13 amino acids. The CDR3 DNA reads TGTGCCAGCTCACCCTTAGGGTTTCAGCCCCAGCATTTT. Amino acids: CASSPLGFQPQHF.

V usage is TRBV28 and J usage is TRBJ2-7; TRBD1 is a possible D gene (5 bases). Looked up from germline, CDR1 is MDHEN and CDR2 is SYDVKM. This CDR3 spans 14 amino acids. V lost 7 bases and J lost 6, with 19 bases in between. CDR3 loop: CASNRLGLRSEQYF. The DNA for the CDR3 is TGTGCCAGCAACAGGCTAGGCCTTAGAAGCGAGCAGTACTTC. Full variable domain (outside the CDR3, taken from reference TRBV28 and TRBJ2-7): DVKVTQSSRYLVKRTGEKVFLECVQDMDHENMFWYRQDPGLGLRLIYFSYDVKMKEKGDIPEGYSVSREKKERFSLILESASTNQTSMYLCASNRLGLRSEQYFGPGTRLTVT.

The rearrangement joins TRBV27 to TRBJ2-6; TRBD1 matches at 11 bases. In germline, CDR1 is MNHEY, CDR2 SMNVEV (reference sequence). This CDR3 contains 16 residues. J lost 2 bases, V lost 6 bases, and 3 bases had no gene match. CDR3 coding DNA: TGTGCCAGCAGGGACAGGGGGCTTGCTGGGGCCAACGTCCTGACTTTC. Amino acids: CASRDRGLAGANVLTF.

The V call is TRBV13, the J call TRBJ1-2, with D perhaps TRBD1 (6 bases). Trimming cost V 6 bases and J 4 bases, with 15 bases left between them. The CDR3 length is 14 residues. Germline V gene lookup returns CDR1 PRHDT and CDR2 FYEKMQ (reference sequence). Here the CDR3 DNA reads TGTGCCAGCAGGAAGGGGGGGAAAGGCTATGGCTACACCTTC. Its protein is CASRKGGKGYGYTF.

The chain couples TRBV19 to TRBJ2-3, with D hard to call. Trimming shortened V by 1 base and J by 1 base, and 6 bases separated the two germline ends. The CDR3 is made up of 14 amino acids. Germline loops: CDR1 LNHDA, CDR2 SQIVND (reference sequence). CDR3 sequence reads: CASSIGPRTDTQYF. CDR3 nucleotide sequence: TGTGCCAGTAGTATAGGTCCCCGCACAGATACGCAGTATTTT.

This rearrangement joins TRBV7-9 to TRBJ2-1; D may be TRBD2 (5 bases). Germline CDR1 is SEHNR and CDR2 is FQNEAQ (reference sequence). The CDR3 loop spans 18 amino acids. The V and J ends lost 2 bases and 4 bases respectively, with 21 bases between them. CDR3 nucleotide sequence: TGTGCCAGCAGCTTACGGGTCTTTCAGCGGACGGGATACAATGAGCAGTTCTTC. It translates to CASSLRVFQRTGYNEQFF.

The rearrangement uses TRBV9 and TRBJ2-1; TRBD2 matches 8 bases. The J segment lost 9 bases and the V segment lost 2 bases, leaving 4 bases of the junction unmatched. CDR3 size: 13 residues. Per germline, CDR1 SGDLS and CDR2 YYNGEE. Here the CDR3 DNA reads TGTGCCAGCAGCGTCGGGAGCGGGGGTGAGCAGTTCTTC. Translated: CASSVGSGGEQFF.

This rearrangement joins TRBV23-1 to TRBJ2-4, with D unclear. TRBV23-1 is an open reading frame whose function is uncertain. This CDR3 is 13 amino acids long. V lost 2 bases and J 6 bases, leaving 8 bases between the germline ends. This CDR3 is CASSQTAGNIQYF. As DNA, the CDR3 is TGCGCCAGCAGTCAAACGGCCGGAAACATTCAGTACTTC.

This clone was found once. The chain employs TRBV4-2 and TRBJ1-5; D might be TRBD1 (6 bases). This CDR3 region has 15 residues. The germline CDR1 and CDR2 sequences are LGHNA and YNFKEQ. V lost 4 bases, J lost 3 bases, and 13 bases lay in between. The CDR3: CASSRGTLINQPQHF. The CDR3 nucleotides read TGTGCCAGCAGCCGCGGGACACTGATCAATCAGCCCCAGCATTTT.

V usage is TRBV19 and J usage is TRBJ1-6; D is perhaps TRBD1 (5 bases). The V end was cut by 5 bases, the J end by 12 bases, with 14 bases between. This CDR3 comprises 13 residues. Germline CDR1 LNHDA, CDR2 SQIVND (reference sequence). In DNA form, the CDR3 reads TGTGCCAGTAGTGTGGGGCTTCAACAACCCCTCCACTTT. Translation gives CASSVGLQQPLHF.

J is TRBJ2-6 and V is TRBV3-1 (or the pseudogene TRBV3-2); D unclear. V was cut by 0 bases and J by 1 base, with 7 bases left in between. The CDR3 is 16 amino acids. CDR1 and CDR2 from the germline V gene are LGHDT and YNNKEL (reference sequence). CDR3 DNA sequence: TGTGCCAGCAGCCAAGAGGCGCGTTCTGGGGCCAACGTCCTGACTTTC. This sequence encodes CASSQEARSGANVLTF.

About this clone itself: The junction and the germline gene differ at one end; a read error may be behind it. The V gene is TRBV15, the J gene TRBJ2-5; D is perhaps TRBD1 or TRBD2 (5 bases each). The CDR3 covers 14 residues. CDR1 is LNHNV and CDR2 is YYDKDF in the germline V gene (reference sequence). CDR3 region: CATSGEGPRETQYF. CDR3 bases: TGTGCCACCAGCGGAGAGGGGCCCCGGGAGACCCAGTACTTC.

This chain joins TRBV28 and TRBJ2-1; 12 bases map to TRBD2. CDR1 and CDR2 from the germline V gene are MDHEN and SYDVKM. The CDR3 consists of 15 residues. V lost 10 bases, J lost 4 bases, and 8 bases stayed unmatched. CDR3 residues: CATNRGTSGYNEQFF. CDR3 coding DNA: TGTGCCACCAACAGAGGGACTAGCGGGTACAATGAGCAGTTCTTC.

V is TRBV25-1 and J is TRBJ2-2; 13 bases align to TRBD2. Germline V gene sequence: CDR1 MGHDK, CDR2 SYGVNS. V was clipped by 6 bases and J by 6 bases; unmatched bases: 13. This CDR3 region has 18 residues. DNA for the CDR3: TGTGCCAGCAGCCACGGACTAGCGGGAGACGCGGGGGCCGGGGAGCTGTTTTTT. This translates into CASSHGLAGDAGAGELFF.

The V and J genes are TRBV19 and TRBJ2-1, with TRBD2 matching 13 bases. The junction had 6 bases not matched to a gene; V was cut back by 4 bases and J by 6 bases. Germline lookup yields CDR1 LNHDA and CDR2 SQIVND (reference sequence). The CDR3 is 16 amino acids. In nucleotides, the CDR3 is TGTGCCAGTAGTAACCAACTAGCGGGAGGGCCCAATGAGCAGTTCTTC. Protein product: CASSNQLAGGPNEQFF.

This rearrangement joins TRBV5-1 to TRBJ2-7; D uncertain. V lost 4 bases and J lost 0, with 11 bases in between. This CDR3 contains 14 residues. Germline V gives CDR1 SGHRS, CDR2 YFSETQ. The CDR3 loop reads CASSTDINSYEQYF. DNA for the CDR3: TGCGCCAGCAGCACCGACATTAACTCCTACGAGCAGTACTTC.

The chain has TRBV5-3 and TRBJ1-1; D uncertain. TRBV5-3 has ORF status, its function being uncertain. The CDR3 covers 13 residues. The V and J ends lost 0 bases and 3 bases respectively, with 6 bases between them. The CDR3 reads CARSLDGHTEAFF. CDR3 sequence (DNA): TGTGCCAGAAGCTTGGACGGTCACACTGAAGCTTTCTTT.

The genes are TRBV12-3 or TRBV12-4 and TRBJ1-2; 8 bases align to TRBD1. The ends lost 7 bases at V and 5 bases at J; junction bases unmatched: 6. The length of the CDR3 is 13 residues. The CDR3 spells CASTRQGIYGYTF. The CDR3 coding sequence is TGTGCCAGCACCAGACAGGGGATATATGGCTACACCTTC.

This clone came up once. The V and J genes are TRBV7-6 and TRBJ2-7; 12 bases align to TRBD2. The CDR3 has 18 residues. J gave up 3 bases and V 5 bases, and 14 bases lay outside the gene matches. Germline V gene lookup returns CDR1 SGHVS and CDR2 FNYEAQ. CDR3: CASSTNPASGRALYEQYF. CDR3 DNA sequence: TGTGCCAGCAGCACCAACCCAGCTAGCGGGAGGGCCCTCTACGAGCAGTACTTC.

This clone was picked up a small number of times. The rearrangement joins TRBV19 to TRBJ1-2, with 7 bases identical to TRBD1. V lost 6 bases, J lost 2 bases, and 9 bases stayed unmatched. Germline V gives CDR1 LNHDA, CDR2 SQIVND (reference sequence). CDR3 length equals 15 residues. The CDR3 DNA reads TGTGCCAGTAGCAGAATGACAGGGTCGAACTATGGCTACACCTTC. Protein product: CASSRMTGSNYGYTF. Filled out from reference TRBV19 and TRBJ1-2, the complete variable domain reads DGGITQSPKYLFRKEGQNVTLSCEQNLNHDAMYWYRQDPGQGLRLIYYSQIVNDFQKGDIAEGYSVSREKKESFPLTVTSAQKNPTAFYLCASSRMTGSNYGYTFGSGTRLTVV.

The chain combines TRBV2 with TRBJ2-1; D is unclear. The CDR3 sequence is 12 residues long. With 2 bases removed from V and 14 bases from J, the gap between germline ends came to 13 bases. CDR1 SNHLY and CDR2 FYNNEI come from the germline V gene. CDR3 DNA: TGTGCCAGCAGTGAATTGGATAGCCTAGAGTTCTTC. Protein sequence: CASSELDSLEFF.

CDR3 amino acids: CASSQPGTGRRYTF. CDR3 sequence (DNA): TGTGCCAGCAGTCAACCCGGGACAGGGCGGCGCTACACCTTC. V is TRBV2 and J is TRBJ1-2; TRBD1 matches 9 bases. The CDR3 contains 14 residues. The V gene's germline CDR1 is SNHLY and CDR2 FYNNEI. V shed 5 bases, J shed 9 bases, and the junction held 10 bases outside the gene matches.

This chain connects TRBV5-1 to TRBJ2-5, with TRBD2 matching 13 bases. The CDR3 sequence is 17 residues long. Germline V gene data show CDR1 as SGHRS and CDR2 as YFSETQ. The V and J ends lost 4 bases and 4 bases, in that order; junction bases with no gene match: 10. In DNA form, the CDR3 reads TGCGCCAGCAGCCGGGGGACTAGCGGGACCCGCCCAGAGACCCAGTACTTC. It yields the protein CASSRGTSGTRPETQYF. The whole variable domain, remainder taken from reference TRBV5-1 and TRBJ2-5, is KAGVTQTPRYLIKTRGQQVTLSCSPISGHRSVSWYQQTPGQGLQFLFEYFSETQRNKGNFPGRFSGRQFSNSRSEMNVSTLELGDSALYLCASSRGTSGTRPETQYFGPGTRLLVL.

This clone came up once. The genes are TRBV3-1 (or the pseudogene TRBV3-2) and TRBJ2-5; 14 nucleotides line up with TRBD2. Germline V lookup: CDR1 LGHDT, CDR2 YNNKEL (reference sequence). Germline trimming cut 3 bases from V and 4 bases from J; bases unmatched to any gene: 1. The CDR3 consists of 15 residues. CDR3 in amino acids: CASSQGTSGRETQYF. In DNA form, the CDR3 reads TGTGCCAGCAGCCAGGGGACTAGCGGGAGAGAGACCCAGTACTTC.

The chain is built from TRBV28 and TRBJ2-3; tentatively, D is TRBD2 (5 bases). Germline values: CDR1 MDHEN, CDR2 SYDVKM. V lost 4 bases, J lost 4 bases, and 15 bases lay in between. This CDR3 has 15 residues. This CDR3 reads CASSSAGISADTQYF. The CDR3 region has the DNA TGTGCCAGCAGTTCCGCCGGGATTTCGGCAGATACGCAGTATTTT.